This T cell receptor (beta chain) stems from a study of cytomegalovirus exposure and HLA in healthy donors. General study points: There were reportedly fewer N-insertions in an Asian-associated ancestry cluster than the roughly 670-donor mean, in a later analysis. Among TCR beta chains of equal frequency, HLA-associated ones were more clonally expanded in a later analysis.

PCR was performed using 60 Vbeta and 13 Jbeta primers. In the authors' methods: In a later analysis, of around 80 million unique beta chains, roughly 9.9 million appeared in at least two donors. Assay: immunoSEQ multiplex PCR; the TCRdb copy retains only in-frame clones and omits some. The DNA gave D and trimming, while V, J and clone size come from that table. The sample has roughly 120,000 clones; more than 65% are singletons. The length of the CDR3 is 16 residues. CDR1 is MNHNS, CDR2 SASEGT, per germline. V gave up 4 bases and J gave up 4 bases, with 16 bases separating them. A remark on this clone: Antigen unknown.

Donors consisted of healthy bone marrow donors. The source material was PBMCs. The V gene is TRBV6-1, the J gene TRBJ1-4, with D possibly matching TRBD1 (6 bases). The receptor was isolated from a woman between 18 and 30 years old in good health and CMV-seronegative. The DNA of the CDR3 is TGTGCCAGCAGTGCTTCCCGGGGGGCCTTTAATGAAAAACTGTTTTTT. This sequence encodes CASSASRGAFNEKLFF.